One and the same sample provided the 14 T cell receptor beta chains below, sequenced in a study of T cell responses to AZD1222 COVID-19 vaccine. Repertoires were generated with immunoSEQ multiplex PCR, while TCRdb's copy carries only in-frame clones and drops some. The table has approximately 65,000 clones, approximately 80% seen once. The specimen was peripheral blood, collected on day 0 of AZD1222 vaccination. These receptors originate from an adult in good health.

The rearrangement links TRBV7-9 to TRBJ2-3; no clear D gene. The V end was cut by 1 base, the J end by 8 bases, with 10 bases between. The germline V gene encodes CDR1 SEHNR and CDR2 FQNEAQ (reference sequence). CDR3 length: 13 residues. CDR3 coding DNA: TGTGCCAGCAGCTTAGATCAAGTGGGTACGCAGTATTTT. Translated: CASSLDQVGTQYF.

V gene TRBV4-1 combines with J gene TRBJ1-2; D not certain. The CDR3 loop spans 14 amino acids. Trimming shortened V by 2 bases and J by 2 bases, and 9 bases separated the two germline ends. Germline V gene lookup returns CDR1 MGHRA and CDR2 YSYEKL. CDR3 nucleotides: TGCGCCAGCAGCCAACAGACCGGCAACTATGGCTACACCTTC. Its protein is CASSQQTGNYGYTF.

In nucleotides, the CDR3 is TGTGCCAGCAGCTTGGAAGGGAGACCAGAAGCTTTCTTT. Amino acids: CASSLEGRPEAFF. The chain recombines TRBV5-4 with TRBJ1-1; no clear D gene. Germline assignment: CDR1 SGHNT and CDR2 YYREEE (reference sequence). V was trimmed by 0 bases and J by 8 bases, leaving 11 bases between them. The CDR3 contains 13 residues.

The genes are TRBV3-1 (or the pseudogene TRBV3-2) and TRBJ2-1; D tentatively reads TRBD1 or TRBD2 (5 bases each). Germline CDR1 is LGHDT and CDR2 is YNNKEL (reference sequence). This CDR3 is 13 amino acids long. V was clipped by 1 base and J by 5 bases, with 6 bases between them. The CDR3 DNA reads as TGTGCCAGCAGCCAAGGAGGGGACAATGAGCAGTTCTTC. Amino acids: CASSQGGDNEQFF.

The chain is built from TRBV30 and TRBJ1-5, with TRBD1 matching over 7 bases. The CDR3 totals 14 residues. J lost 5 bases, V lost 1 base, and 5 bases had no gene match. Germline V lookup: CDR1 GTSNPN, CDR2 SVGIG (reference sequence). CDR3 loop: CAWSAGQLYQPQHF. CDR3 DNA: TGTGCCTGGAGTGCGGGACAGCTTTATCAGCCCCAGCATTTT. Full variable domain (missing parts from reference TRBV30 and TRBJ1-5): SQTIHQWPATLVQPVGSPLSLECTVEGTSNPNLYWYRQAAGRGLQLLFYSVGIGQISSEVPQNLSASRPQDRQFILSSKKLLLSDSGFYLCAWSAGQLYQPQHFGDGTRLSIL.

The chain has TRBV24-1 and TRBJ1-2; D remains ambiguous. Germline CDR1 KGHDR, CDR2 SFDVKD. The CDR3 loop spans 15 amino acids. The V gene lost 5 bases and the J gene lost 2 bases, with 14 bases spanning the gap. The CDR3 sequence: CATSAGGDQNYGYTF. The CDR3 DNA is TGTGCCACCAGTGCGGGAGGCGATCAGAACTATGGCTACACCTTC.

This chain links TRBV30 with TRBJ1-4, with 8 bases identical to TRBD1. The CDR3 length is 14 residues. CDR1 and CDR2 from the germline V gene are GTSNPN and SVGIG (reference sequence). The ends lost 3 bases at V and 8 bases at J; junction bases unmatched: 8. The CDR3 nucleotides are TGTGCCTGGAGCAGGGGGCGGAAGGGGGAAAAACTGTTTTTT. Protein: CAWSRGRKGEKLFF.

This clone was counted once. The chain employs TRBV7-9 and TRBJ2-2, with D possibly matching TRBD1 (6 bases). V lost 5 bases, J lost 1 base, and 11 bases lay in between. The germline V gene has CDR1 SEHNR and CDR2 FQNEAQ (reference sequence). This CDR3 spans 15 amino acids. CDR3 DNA: TGTGCCAGCAGCCCGGGACATCTGAACACCGGGGAGCTGTTTTTT. It encodes CASSPGHLNTGELFF.

In its sample, this clone was seen a few times. The V gene is TRBV4-1, the J gene TRBJ2-1, with D perhaps given as TRBD1 or TRBD2 (5 bases each). V lost 0 bases to trimming and J lost 10 bases, with 7 bases between them. Germline values: CDR1 MGHRA, CDR2 YSYEKL. The CDR3 has 12 residues. The DNA for the CDR3 is TGCGCCAGCAGCCAAGAGGGGACGGAGCAGTTCTTC. Residues: CASSQEGTEQFF.

The genes are TRBV15 and TRBJ1-2; D unclear. This CDR3 is 13 amino acids long. Germline-derived CDR1 and CDR2 are LNHNV and YYDKDF (reference sequence). The V gene lost 0 bases and the J gene lost 8 bases, with 10 bases spanning the gap. The CDR3 region has the DNA TGTGCCACCAGCAGAGACAGGCCCCAAGGCTACACCTTC. Its translation: CATSRDRPQGYTF.

The J gene is TRBJ2-3, the V gene TRBV6-5; TRBD2 matches 7 bases. Germline CDR1 reads MNHEY; CDR2 reads SVGAGI. The ends lost 4 bases at V and 1 base at J; junction bases unmatched: 5. The CDR3 extends over 15 amino acids. Here the CDR3 DNA reads TGTGCCAGCAGTTTTCAGCGGGGAGGCACAGATACGCAGTATTTT. Its protein product is CASSFQRGGTDTQYF.

V gene TRBV6-1 combines with J gene TRBJ1-2; 9 bases agree with TRBD1. The CDR3 sequence is 15 residues long. The germline CDR1 and CDR2 sequences are MNHNS and SASEGT. V was pared by 1 base and J by 5 bases, with 5 bases of the junction left unmatched. CDR3 in amino acids: CASSEVETGGYGYTF. For the CDR3, the DNA is TGTGCCAGCAGTGAAGTGGAGACAGGGGGTTATGGCTACACCTTC.

The genes are TRBV27 and TRBJ2-7; 7 bases map to TRBD2. CDR1 and CDR2 from the germline V gene are MNHEY and SMNVEV (reference sequence). V was clipped by 5 bases and J by 2 bases; unmatched bases: 9. The CDR3 contains 15 residues. In nucleotides, the CDR3 is TGTGCCAGCAGTGCGATGGCGGGGGATACCTACGAGCAGTACTTC. It specifies CASSAMAGDTYEQYF.

The chain joins TRBV4-1 to TRBJ2-5, with D hard to call. Germline assignment: CDR1 MGHRA and CDR2 YSYEKL. V shed 4 bases and J shed 5 bases, with 11 bases lying between them. The CDR3 covers 13 residues. CDR3 amino acids: CASSPIRGETQYF. The CDR3 DNA is TGCGCCAGCAGCCCCATTCGTGGGGAGACCCAGTACTTC.